The entry that follows covers one T cell receptor (beta chain) sequence. An immunoSEQ assay, version v3.0, was performed at survey level. Sequencing used immunoSEQ multiplex PCR; TCRdb keeps in-frame clones, though not all of them. Here the sample spans tens of thousands of clones, over 70% being singletons. These data belong to a study of long-term antiretroviral therapy in people with HIV. The sequences come from unsorted PBMCs, collected approximately 4.1 years after starting antiretroviral therapy. This clonotype originated in a young man with HIV.

CDR3 in DNA: TGTGCCAGCCTACAAATAGGGAACACTGAAGCTTTCTTT. Its translation: CASLQIGNTEAFF. This sequence joins TRBV6-5 and TRBJ1-1; D not certain. The CDR3 spans 13 residues. Germline V gene lookup returns CDR1 MNHEY and CDR2 SVGAGI. V lost 8 bases to trimming and J lost 1 base, with 11 bases between them.